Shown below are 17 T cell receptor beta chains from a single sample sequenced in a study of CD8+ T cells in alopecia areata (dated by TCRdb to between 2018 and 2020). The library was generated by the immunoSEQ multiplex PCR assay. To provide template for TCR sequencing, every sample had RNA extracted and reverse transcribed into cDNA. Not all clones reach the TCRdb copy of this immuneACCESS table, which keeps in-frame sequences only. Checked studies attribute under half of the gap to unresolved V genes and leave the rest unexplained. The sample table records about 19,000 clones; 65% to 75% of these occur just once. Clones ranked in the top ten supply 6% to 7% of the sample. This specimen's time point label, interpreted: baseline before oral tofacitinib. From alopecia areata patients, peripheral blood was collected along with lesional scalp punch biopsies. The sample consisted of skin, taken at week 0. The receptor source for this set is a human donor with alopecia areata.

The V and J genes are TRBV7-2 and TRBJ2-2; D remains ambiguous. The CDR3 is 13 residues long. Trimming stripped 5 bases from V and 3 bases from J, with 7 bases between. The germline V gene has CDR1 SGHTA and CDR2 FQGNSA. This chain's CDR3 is CASSPPYTGELFF. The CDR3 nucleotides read TGTGCCAGCAGCCCCCCTTACACCGGGGAGCTGTTTTTT.

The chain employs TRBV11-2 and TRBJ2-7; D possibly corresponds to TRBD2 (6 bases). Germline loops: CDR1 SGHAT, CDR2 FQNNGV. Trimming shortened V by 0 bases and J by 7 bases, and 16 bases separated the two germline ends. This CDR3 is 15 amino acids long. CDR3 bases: TGTGCCAGCAGCTTAGACCTCACCGGGGGTGTAGAGCAGTACTTC. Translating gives CASSLDLTGGVEQYF.

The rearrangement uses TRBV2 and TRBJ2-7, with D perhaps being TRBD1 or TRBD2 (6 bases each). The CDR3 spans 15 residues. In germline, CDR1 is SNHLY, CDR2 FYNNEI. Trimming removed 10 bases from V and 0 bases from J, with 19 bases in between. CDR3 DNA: TGTGCCAAGGGGGGAAAGTACAGCTACTCCTACGAGCAGTACTTC. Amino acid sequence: CAKGGKYSYSYEQYF.

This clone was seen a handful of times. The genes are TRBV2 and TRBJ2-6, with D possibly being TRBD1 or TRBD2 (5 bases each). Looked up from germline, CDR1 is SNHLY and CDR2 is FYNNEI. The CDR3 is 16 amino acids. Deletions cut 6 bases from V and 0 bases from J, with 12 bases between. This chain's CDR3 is CASRRDALSGANVLTF. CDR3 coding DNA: TGTGCCAGCAGAAGGGACGCCCTCTCTGGGGCCAACGTCCTGACTTTC.

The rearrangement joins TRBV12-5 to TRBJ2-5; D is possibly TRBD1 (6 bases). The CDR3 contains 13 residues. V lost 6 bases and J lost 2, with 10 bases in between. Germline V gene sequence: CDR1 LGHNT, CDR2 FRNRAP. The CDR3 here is CASGGTLQETQYF. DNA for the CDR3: TGTGCTAGTGGGGGGACACTGCAAGAGACCCAGTACTTC.

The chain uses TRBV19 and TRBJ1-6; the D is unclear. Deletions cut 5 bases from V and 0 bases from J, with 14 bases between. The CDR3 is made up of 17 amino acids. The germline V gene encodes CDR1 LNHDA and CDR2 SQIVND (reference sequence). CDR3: CASSVTEPSSYNSPLHF. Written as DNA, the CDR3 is TGTGCCAGTAGTGTAACAGAGCCGAGCTCCTATAATTCACCCCTCCACTTT.

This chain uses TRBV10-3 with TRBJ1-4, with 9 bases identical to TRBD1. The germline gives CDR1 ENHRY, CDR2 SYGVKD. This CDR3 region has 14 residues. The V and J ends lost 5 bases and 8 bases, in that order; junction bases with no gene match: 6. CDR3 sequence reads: CAISRTGEREKLFF. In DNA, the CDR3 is TGTGCCATCAGTCGGACAGGGGAAAGGGAAAAACTGTTTTTT.

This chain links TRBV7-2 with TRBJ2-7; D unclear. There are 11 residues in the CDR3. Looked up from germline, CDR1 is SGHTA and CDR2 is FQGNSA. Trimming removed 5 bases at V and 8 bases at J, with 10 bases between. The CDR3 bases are TGTGCCAGCAGCCCCCTGGTGAAGCAGTACTTC. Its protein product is CASSPLVKQYF.

The CDR3 reads CASSLGTSGETQYF. CDR3 nucleotides: TGCGCCAGCAGCTTGGGCACTAGCGGGGAGACCCAGTACTTC. V gene TRBV5-1 combines with J gene TRBJ2-5, with 9 bases that match TRBD2. CDR3 size: 14 residues. The J segment lost 5 bases and the V segment lost 0 bases, leaving 2 bases of the junction unmatched. The V gene's germline CDR1 is SGHRS and CDR2 YFSETQ.

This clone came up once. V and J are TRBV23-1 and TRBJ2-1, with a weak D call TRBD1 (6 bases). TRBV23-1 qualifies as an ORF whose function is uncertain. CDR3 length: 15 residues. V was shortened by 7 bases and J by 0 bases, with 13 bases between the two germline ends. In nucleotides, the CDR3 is TGCGCCAGCACATCGGGGACATTCTCCTACAATGAGCAGTTCTTC. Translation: CASTSGTFSYNEQFF.

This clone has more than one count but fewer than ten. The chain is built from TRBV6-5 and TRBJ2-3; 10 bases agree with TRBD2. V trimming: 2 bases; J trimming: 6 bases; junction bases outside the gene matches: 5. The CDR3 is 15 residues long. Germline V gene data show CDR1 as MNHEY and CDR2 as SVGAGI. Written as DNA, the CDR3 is TGTGCCAGCAGTTACGTAGCGGGGGGAGCCGATACGCAGTATTTT. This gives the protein CASSYVAGGADTQYF.

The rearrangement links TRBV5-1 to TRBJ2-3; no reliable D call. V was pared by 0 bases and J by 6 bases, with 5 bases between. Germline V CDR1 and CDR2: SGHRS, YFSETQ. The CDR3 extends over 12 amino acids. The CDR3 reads CASSLAGDTQYF. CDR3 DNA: TGCGCCAGCAGCTTGGCAGGTGATACGCAGTATTTT. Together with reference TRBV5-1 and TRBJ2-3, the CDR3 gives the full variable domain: KAGVTQTPRYLIKTRGQQVTLSCSPISGHRSVSWYQQTPGQGLQFLFEYFSETQRNKGNFPGRFSGRQFSNSRSEMNVSTLELGDSALYLCASSLAGDTQYFGPGTRLTVL.

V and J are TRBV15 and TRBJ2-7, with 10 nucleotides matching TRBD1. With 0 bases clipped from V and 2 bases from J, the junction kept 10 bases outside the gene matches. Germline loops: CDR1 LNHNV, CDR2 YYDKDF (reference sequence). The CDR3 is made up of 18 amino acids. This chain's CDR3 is CATSREPVWGQGTYEQYF. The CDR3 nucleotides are TGTGCCACCAGCAGAGAGCCGGTGTGGGGACAGGGGACCTACGAGCAGTACTTC.

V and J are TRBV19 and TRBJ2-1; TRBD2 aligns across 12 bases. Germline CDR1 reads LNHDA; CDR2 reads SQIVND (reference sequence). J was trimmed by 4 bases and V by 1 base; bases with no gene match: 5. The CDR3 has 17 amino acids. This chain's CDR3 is CASSIGPGLAGYNEQFF. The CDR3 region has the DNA TGTGCCAGTAGTATAGGCCCCGGACTAGCGGGGTACAATGAGCAGTTCTTC.

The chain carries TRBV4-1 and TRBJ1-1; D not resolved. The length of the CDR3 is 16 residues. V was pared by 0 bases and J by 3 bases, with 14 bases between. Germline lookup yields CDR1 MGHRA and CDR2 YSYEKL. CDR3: CASSQEGRQGHTEAFF. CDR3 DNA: TGCGCCAGCAGCCAAGAAGGTCGGCAAGGCCACACTGAAGCTTTCTTT.

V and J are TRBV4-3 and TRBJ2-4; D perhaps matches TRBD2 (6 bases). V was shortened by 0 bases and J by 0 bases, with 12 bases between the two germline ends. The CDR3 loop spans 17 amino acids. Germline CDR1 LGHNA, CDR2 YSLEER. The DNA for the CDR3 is TGCGCCAGCAGCCAAGATCGGGCGGGGAGAGCCAAAAACATTCAGTACTTC. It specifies CASSQDRAGRAKNIQYF.

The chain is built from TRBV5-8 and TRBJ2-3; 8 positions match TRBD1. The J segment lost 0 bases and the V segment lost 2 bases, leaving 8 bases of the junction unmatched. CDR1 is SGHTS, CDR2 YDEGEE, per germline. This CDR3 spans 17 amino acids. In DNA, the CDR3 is TGTGCCAGCAGCTTTACGGGACAGGCAGAGAGCACAGATACGCAGTATTTT. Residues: CASSFTGQAESTDTQYF.